These 18 T cell receptor beta chains came from one sample sequenced in a study of cytomegalovirus exposure and HLA in healthy donors. The PCR made use of 60 Vbeta and 13 Jbeta primers. Profiling relied on immunoSEQ multiplex PCR, and the TCRdb table lists in-frame clones only, not all of them. The table includes about 110,000 clones, roughly 70% detected once. Sequenced sample: PBMCs. The receptor source for this set is a man in his thirties or forties in good health and CMV-seropositive.

This clone was observed once. This chain links TRBV30 with TRBJ2-7; TRBD1 matches 8 bases. The germline gives CDR1 GTSNPN, CDR2 SVGIG (reference sequence). The length of the CDR3 is 19 residues. Trimming took 4 bases from V and 0 from J; bases not matched to a gene: 20. CDR3 DNA: TGTGCCTGGAACGTATGTGGGGGGACAGGATTCCTCAGCTCCTACGAGCAGTACGTC. Its protein product is CAWNVCGGTGFLSSYEQYV.

This clone has only a few counts. The chain joins TRBV19 to TRBJ2-3, with TRBD2 identical over 8 bases. The V gene's germline CDR1 is LNHDA and CDR2 SQIVND (reference sequence). This CDR3 has 15 amino acids. V shed 1 base and J 4 bases; nucleotides not matched to a gene: 4. The CDR3 here is CASSIGRGGADTQYF. The CDR3 DNA follows: TGTGCCAGTAGTATAGGTCGGGGGGGGGCAGATACGCAGTATTTT. The whole variable domain, remainder taken from reference TRBV19 and TRBJ2-3, is DGGITQSPKYLFRKEGQNVTLSCEQNLNHDAMYWYRQDPGQGLRLIYYSQIVNDFQKGDIAEGYSVSREKKESFPLTVTSAQKNPTAFYLCASSIGRGGADTQYFGPGTRLTVL.

The gene calls are TRBV15 and TRBJ1-6; D unresolved. CDR1 is LNHNV, CDR2 YYDKDF, per germline (reference sequence). This CDR3 has 18 residues. Trimming stripped 5 bases from V and 6 bases from J, with 23 bases between. CDR3 coding DNA: TGTGCCACCAGCCCTAGAAGGCCGGTCAGATCCCCTAATTCACCCCTCCACTTT. It translates to CATSPRRPVRSPNSPLHF.

This rearrangement joins TRBV9 to TRBJ1-3; D remains unclear. This CDR3 comprises 14 residues. V lost 4 bases and J 4 bases, leaving 12 bases between the germline ends. Germline CDR1 SGDLS, CDR2 YYNGEE. The CDR3: CASSTRRSGNTIYF. CDR3 nucleotide sequence: TGTGCCAGCAGCACCCGGAGGTCCGGAAACACCATATATTTT.

The chain links TRBV9 to TRBJ1-2, with 8 bases fitting TRBD1. V was pared by 6 bases and J by 7 bases, with 8 bases of the junction left unmatched. In germline, CDR1 is SGDLS, CDR2 YYNGEE. There are 13 residues in the CDR3. The CDR3 DNA follows: TGTGCCAGCACCAGGACAGGGAGCGGTGGCTACACCTTC. Translating gives CASTRTGSGGYTF. The variable domain in full, completed from reference TRBV9 and TRBJ1-2, reads DSGVTQTPKHLITATGQRVTLRCSPRSGDLSVYWYQQSLDQGLQFLIQYYNGEERAKGNILERFSAQQFPDLHSELNLSSLELGDSALYFCASTRTGSGGYTFGSGTRLTVV.

The J gene is TRBJ2-3, the V gene TRBV9; weak D call: TRBD1 (5 bases). Germline V lookup: CDR1 SGDLS, CDR2 YYNGEE. Trimming removed 3 bases from V and 2 bases from J, with 16 bases in between. There are 16 residues in the CDR3. CDR3 protein: CASSATTGTTTDTQYF. The CDR3 DNA reads as TGTGCCAGCAGCGCAACCACAGGAACAACCACAGATACGCAGTATTTT.

This clone was recorded a few times. The chain recombines TRBV6-5 with TRBJ2-1; D is uncertain. Looked up from germline, CDR1 is MNHEY and CDR2 is SVGAGI. There are 13 residues in the CDR3. The V and J ends lost 6 bases and 7 bases respectively, with 13 bases between them. In DNA form, the CDR3 reads TGTGCCAGCAGCGGTCTGCAGCGTAATGAGCAGTTCTTC. Protein product: CASSGLQRNEQFF.

This clone was detected a few times. This rearrangement joins TRBV30 to TRBJ1-5; the match to TRBD1 covers 8 bases. CDR3 length: 13 residues. Germline V gives CDR1 GTSNPN, CDR2 SVGIG (reference sequence). V was pared by 5 bases and J by 0 bases, with 0 bases of the junction left unmatched. CDR3 bases: TGTGCCTGGGACAGGGGTAGCAATCAGCCCCAGCATTTT. Translating gives CAWDRGSNQPQHF.

The rearrangement uses TRBV30 and TRBJ2-7; TRBD1 aligns across 8 bases. CDR3 length: 15 amino acids. CDR1 and CDR2 (germline): GTSNPN, SVGIG (reference sequence). V was clipped by 0 bases and J by 12 bases; unmatched bases: 16. CDR3 DNA: TGTGCCTGGAGTGTACGGCGGGACAGGCGTGTCAGGCGGTACTTC. Amino acid sequence: CAWSVRRDRRVRRYF.

The chain carries TRBV11-2 and TRBJ2-5, with 10 bases identical to TRBD2. Per germline, CDR1 SGHAT and CDR2 FQNNGV. This CDR3 is 15 amino acids long. J gave up 2 bases and V 6 bases, and 6 bases lay outside the gene matches. CDR3 region: CASSPRLAGQETQYF. In DNA, the CDR3 is TGTGCCAGCAGTCCCCGACTAGCGGGTCAAGAGACCCAGTACTTC.

The chain joins TRBV6-5 to TRBJ2-7, with 7 bases aligning to TRBD2. Per the germline V gene, CDR1 is MNHEY and CDR2 is SVGAGI. V lost 6 bases and J lost 2; bases outside the gene matches: 10. The CDR3 covers 15 residues. Here the CDR3 reads CASSLAFGGAYEQYF. The CDR3 DNA sequence: TGTGCCAGCAGCCTAGCGTTTGGGGGGGCCTACGAGCAGTACTTC.

This clone was counted between two and nine times. The J gene is TRBJ1-2, the V gene TRBV10-3; 8 bases line up with TRBD1. Germline CDR1 and CDR2: ENHRY and SYGVKD. V gave up 7 bases and J gave up 3 bases; unmatched junction bases: 4. The length of the CDR3 is 13 residues. The CDR3 DNA reads as TGTGCCATCAACCAGGACAGGGACTATGGCTACACCTTC. This encodes CAINQDRDYGYTF.

V and J are TRBV5-6 and TRBJ2-5; 11 bases align to TRBD1. The germline V gene has CDR1 SGHDT and CDR2 YYEEEE. V was clipped by 1 base and J by 1 base; unmatched bases: 6. The length of the CDR3 is 17 residues. Here the CDR3 reads CASSLYRTGGFQETQYF. The CDR3 nucleotides read TGTGCCAGCAGCTTGTATAGGACAGGGGGCTTCCAAGAGACCCAGTACTTC. Supplemented by reference TRBV5-6 and TRBJ2-5, the full variable domain reads DAGVTQSPTHLIKTRGQQVTLRCSPKSGHDTVSWYQQALGQGPQFIFQYYEEEERQRGNFPDRFSGHQFPNYSSELNVNALLLGDSALYLCASSLYRTGGFQETQYFGPGTRLLVL.

The chain is built from TRBV21-1 and TRBJ1-1; TRBD1 was called by the table and not checked on the DNA. TRBV21-1 is listed as a pseudogene. This CDR3 contains 14 residues. The DNA for the CDR3 is TGTGCCAGCAGCAAACGATGTGACGGGACAATGGCTTTCTTT. Residues: CASSKRCDGTMAFF.

The V and J genes are TRBV7-9 and TRBJ1-2, with 9 positions matching TRBD1. This CDR3 spans 18 amino acids. Per germline, CDR1 SEHNR and CDR2 FQNEAQ (reference sequence). The V and J ends lost 0 bases and 1 base, in that order; junction bases with no gene match: 9. The CDR3 bases are TGTGCCAGCAGCTTAGCGCGAATGGGACAGGGCCATAACTATGGCTACACCTTC. Translating gives CASSLARMGQGHNYGYTF.

V usage is TRBV4-1 and J usage is TRBJ2-2; TRBD2 might be the D (6 bases). Trimming took 5 bases from V and 3 from J, leaving 10 bases between them. The CDR3 runs to 14 residues. Per the germline V gene, CDR1 is MGHRA and CDR2 is YSYEKL. The CDR3 spells CASSLSGYTGELFF. CDR3 coding DNA: TGCGCCAGCAGCTTAAGCGGGTACACCGGGGAGCTGTTTTTT.

V gene TRBV4-1 combines with J gene TRBJ1-2; weak D call: TRBD1 (5 bases). The CDR3 runs 13 residues. Germline V CDR1 and CDR2: MGHRA, YSYEKL. Trimming took 2 bases from V and 4 from J, leaving 8 bases between them. The CDR3 is CASSQQGLYGYTF. For the CDR3, the DNA is TGCGCCAGCAGCCAACAGGGACTCTATGGCTACACCTTC.

The chain links TRBV10-3 to TRBJ2-5, with 7 nucleotides matching TRBD1. This CDR3 contains 17 residues. Trimming at V came to 0 bases and at J to 3 bases, leaving 10 bases not matched to a gene. Germline values: CDR1 ENHRY, CDR2 SYGVKD. The CDR3 loop reads CAISESGPGGSEETQYF. The CDR3 DNA reads as TGTGCCATCAGTGAGTCGGGGCCAGGGGGATCGGAAGAGACCCAGTACTTC.